What follows are 2 T cell receptor beta chains derived from one specimen sequenced in a study of blood T cell repertoires in COVID-19. The assay was immunoSEQ multiplex PCR, and TCRdb's table has in-frame clones only and misses some. This sample yields 200,000 to 300,000 clones, of which 82% are seen a single time; 9.5% to 15% belongs to the top ten. Sequenced input: peripheral blood. The receptor source for this set is a woman in her sixties with active or convalescent COVID-19.

This chain links TRBV5-1 with TRBJ2-1; no reliable D call. Between the trimmed V and J ends, which lost 0 bases and 4 bases, there was a span of 5 bases. The CDR3 has 13 residues. Germline values: CDR1 SGHRS, CDR2 YFSETQ. In DNA, the CDR3 is TGCGCCAGCAGCTTGGAGAGGTACAATGAGCAGTTCTTC. It translates to CASSLERYNEQFF.

The J gene is TRBJ2-3, the V gene TRBV19; weak D call: TRBD2 (6 bases). Germline CDR1 is LNHDA and CDR2 is SQIVND (reference sequence). This CDR3 spans 16 amino acids. V dropped 3 bases and J dropped 6 bases, with 19 bases sitting between them. The CDR3: CASSMGDGGVTDTQYF. In DNA form, the CDR3 reads TGTGCCAGTAGTATGGGAGATGGCGGGGTGACGGATACGCAGTATTTT. Full variable domain (rest looked up from reference TRBV19 and TRBJ2-3): DGGITQSPKYLFRKEGQNVTLSCEQNLNHDAMYWYRQDPGQGLRLIYYSQIVNDFQKGDIAEGYSVSREKKESFPLTVTSAQKNPTAFYLCASSMGDGGVTDTQYFGPGTRLTVL.